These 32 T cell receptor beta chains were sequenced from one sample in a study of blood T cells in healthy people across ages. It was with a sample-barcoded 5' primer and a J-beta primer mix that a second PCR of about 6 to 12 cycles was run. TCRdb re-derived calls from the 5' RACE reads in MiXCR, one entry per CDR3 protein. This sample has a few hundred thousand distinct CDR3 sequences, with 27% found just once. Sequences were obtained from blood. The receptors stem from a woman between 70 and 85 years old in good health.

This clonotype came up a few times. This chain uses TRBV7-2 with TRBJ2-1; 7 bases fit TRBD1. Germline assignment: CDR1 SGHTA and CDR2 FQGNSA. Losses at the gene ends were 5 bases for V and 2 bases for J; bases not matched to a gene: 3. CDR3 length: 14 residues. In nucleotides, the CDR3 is TGTGCCAGCAGCGTGCAGGGGGCCTACAATGAGCAGTTCTTC. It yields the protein CASSVQGAYNEQFF.

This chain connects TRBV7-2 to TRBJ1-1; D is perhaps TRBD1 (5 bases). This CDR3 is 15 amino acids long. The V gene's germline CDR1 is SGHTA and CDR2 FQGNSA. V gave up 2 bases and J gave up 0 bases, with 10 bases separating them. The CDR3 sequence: CASSLRREMNTEAFF. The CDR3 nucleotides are TGTGCCAGCAGCTTACGCAGGGAAATGAACACTGAAGCTTTCTTT. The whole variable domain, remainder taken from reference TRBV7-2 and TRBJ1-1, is GAGVSQSPSNKVTEKGKDVELRCDPISGHTALYWYRQSLGQGLEFLIYFQGNSAPDKSGLPSDRFSAERTGGSVSTLTIQRTQQEDSAVYLCASSLRREMNTEAFFGQGTRLTVV.

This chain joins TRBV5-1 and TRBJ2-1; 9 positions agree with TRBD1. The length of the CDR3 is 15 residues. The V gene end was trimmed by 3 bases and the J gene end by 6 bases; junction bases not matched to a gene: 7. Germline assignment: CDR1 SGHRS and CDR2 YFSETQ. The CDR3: CASSWGDRDGNEQFF. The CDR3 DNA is TGCGCCAGCAGCTGGGGGGACAGGGATGGCAATGAGCAGTTCTTC.

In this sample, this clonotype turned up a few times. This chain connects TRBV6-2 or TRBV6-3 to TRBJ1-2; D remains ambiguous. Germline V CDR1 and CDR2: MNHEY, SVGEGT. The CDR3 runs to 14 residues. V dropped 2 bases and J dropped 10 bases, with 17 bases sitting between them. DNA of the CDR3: TGTGCCAGCAGTTACCCTTTTTTGGAGTACCTCTACACCTTC. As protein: CASSYPFLEYLYTF.

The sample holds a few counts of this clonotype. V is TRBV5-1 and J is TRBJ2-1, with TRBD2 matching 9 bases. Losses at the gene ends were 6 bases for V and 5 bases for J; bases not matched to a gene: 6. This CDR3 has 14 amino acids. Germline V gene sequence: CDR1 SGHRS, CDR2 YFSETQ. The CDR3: CASTLLAGNNEQFF. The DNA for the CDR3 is TGCGCCAGCACCCTGCTAGCGGGGAACAATGAGCAGTTCTTC.

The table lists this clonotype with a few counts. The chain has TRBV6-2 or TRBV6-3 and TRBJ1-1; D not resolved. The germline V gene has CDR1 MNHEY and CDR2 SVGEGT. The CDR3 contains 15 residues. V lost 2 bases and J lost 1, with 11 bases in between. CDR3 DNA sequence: TGTGCCAGCAGTTACCTCAGGAGGAGGAACACTGAAGCTTTCTTT. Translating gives CASSYLRRRNTEAFF.

In DNA, the CDR3 is TGTGCCACCAGTGACGCCGGACGAGCTAACTATGGCTACACCTTC. It encodes CATSDAGRANYGYTF. This chain links TRBV24-1 with TRBJ1-2, with D unclear. Trimming shortened V by 4 bases and J by 0 bases, and 11 bases separated the two germline ends. The germline V gene encodes CDR1 KGHDR and CDR2 SFDVKD. The length of the CDR3 is 15 residues.

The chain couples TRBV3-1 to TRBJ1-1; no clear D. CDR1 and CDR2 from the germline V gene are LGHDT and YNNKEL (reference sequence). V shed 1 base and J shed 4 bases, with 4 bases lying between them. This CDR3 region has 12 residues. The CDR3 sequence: CASSQVSTEAFF. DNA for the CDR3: TGTGCCAGCAGCCAAGTTAGCACTGAAGCTTTCTTT.

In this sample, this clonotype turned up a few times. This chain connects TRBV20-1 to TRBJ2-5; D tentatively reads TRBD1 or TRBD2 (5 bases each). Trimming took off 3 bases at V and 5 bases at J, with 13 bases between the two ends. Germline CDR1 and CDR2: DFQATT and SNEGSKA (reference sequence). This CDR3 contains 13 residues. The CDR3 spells CSASWDGSETQYF. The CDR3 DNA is TGCAGTGCTAGTTGGGACGGGTCGGAGACCCAGTACTTC.

The CDR3 bases are TGTGCCAGCACCCGGGGGAACCAAGAGACCCAGTACTTC. Protein: CASTRGNQETQYF. This sequence joins TRBV7-9 and TRBJ2-5, with D maybe TRBD2 (6 bases). Trimming cost V 7 bases and J 0 bases, with 9 bases left between them. There are 13 residues in the CDR3. The germline V gene has CDR1 SEHNR and CDR2 FQNEAQ (reference sequence). Full variable domain (missing parts from reference TRBV7-9 and TRBJ2-5): DTGVSQNPRHKITKRGQNVTFRCDPISEHNRLYWYRQTLGQGPEFLTYFQNEAQLEKSRLLSDRFSAERPKGSFSTLEIQRTEQGDSAMYLCASTRGNQETQYFGPGTRLLVL.

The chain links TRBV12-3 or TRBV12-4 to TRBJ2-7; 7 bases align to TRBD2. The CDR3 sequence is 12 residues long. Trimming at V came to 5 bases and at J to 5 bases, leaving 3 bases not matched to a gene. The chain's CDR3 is CASSVGGDEQYF. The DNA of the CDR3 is TGTGCCAGCAGTGTGGGAGGGGACGAGCAGTACTTC.

The CDR3 DNA is TGCGCCAGCAGCCAAGTCCCCGGACAGGGGGGCTACACCTTC. It yields the protein CASSQVPGQGGYTF. The gene calls are TRBV4-1 and TRBJ1-2, with 9 bases matching TRBD1. Germline CDR1 and CDR2: MGHRA and YSYEKL. The CDR3 runs 14 residues. V shed 1 base and J 8 bases; nucleotides not matched to a gene: 5.

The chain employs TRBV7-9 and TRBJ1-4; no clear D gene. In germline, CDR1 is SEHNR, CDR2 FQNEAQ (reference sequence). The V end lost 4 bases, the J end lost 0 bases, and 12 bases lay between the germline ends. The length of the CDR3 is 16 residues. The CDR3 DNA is TGTGCCAGCAGCTCAAAGCTTAGTACAACTAATGAAAAACTGTTTTTT. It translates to CASSSKLSTTNEKLFF.

CDR3 sequence reads: CASSYAGSSKNIQYF. The CDR3 coding sequence is TGTGCCAGCAGTTACGCAGGGTCCTCCAAAAACATTCAGTACTTC. The chain joins TRBV6-2 or TRBV6-3 to TRBJ2-4; the D gene is possibly TRBD1 (5 bases). CDR1 is MNHEY and CDR2 is SVGEGT in the germline V gene. Trimming took 2 bases from V and 2 from J, leaving 10 bases between them. This CDR3 spans 15 amino acids.

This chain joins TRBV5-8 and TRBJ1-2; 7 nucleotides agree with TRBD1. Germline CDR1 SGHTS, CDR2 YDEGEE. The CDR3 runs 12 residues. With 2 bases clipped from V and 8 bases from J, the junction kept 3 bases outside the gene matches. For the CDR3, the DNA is TGTGCCAGCAGCTTTGACAGGGTCGGCTACACCTTC. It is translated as CASSFDRVGYTF.

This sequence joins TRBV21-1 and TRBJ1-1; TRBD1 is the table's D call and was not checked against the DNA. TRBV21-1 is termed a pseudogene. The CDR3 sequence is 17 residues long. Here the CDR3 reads CASSCSRRGTGDTEAFF. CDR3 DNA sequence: TGTGCCAGCAGCTGCTCTCGGCGGGGGACGGGGGACACTGAAGCTTTCTTT.

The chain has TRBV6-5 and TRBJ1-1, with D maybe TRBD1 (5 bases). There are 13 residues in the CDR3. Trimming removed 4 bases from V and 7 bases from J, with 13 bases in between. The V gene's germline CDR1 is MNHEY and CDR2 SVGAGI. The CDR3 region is CASSFGTASEAFF. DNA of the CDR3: TGTGCCAGCAGTTTCGGGACGGCCAGTGAAGCTTTCTTT.

CDR3 sequence: CASRKDSYGYTF. The CDR3, as DNA: TGTGCCAGCAGAAAGGACAGCTATGGCTACACCTTC. The V call is TRBV2, the J call TRBJ1-2, with TRBD1 as a possible D gene (6 bases). V was shortened by 6 bases and J by 4 bases, with 9 bases between the two germline ends. This CDR3 region has 12 residues. CDR1 and CDR2 (germline): SNHLY, FYNNEI.

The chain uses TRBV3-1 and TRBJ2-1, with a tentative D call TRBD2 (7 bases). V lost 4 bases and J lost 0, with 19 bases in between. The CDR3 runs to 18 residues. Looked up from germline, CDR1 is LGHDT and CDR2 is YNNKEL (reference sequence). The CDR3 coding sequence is TGTGCCAGCAGCCGAGGCGGCGGGGGCCCAAGCTCCTACAATGAGCAGTTCTTC. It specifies CASSRGGGGPSSYNEQFF.

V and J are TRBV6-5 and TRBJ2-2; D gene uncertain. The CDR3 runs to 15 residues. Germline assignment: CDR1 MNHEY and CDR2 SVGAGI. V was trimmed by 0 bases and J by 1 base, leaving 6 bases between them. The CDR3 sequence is CASSYSPRNTGELFF. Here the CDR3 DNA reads TGTGCCAGCAGTTACTCCCCACGGAACACCGGGGAGCTGTTTTTT.

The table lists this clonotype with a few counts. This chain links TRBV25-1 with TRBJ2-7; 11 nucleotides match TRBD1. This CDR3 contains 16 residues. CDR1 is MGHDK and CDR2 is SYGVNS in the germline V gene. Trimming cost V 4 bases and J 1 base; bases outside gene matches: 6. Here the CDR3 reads CASSGPGQGGSYEQYF. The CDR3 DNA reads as TGTGCCAGCAGTGGACCGGGACAGGGGGGGTCCTACGAGCAGTACTTC.

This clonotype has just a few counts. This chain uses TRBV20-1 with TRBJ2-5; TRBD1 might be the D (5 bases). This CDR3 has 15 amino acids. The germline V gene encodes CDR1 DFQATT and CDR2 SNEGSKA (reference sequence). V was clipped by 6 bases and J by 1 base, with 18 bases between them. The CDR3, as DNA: TGCAGTGCCGCTCGCCGGCTAGGGGCCCAAGAGACCCAGTACTTC. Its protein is CSAARRLGAQETQYF.

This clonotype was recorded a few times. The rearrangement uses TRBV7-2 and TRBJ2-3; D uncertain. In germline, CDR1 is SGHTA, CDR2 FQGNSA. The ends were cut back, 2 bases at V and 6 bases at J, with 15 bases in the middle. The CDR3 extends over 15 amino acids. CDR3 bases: TGTGCCAGCAGCTTATCGTATGTTCTAGGGGATACGCAGTATTTT. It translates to CASSLSYVLGDTQYF.

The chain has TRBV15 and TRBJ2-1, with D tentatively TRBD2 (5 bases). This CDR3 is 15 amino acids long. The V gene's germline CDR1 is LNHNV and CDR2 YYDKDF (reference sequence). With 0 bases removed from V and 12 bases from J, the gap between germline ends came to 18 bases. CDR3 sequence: CATSREVGVAFWQFF. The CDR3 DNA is TGTGCCACCAGCAGAGAGGTGGGAGTAGCGTTTTGGCAGTTCTTC.

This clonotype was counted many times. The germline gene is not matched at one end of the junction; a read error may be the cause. The CDR3 nucleotides are TGTGCCACAAATATTCTCGACCCGCGTCGTCCCTTC. It translates to CATNILDPRRPF. J is TRBJ1-2 and V is TRBV24-1; no firm D call. This CDR3 has 12 amino acids. CDR1 KGHDR and CDR2 SFDVKD come from the germline V gene.

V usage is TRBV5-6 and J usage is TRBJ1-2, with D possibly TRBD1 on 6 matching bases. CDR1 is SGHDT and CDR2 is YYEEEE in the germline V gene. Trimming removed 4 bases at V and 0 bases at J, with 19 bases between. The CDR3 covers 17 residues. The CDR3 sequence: CASSPDSASLANYGYTF. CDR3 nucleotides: TGTGCCAGCAGCCCGGACAGCGCATCGTTAGCTAACTATGGCTACACCTTC.

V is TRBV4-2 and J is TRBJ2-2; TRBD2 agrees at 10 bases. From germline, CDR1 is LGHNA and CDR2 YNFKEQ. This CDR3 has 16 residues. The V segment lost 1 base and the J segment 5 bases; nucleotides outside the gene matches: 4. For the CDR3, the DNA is TGTGCCAGCAGCCAAGGGCTAGCGGGGGAGACCGGGGAGCTGTTTTTT. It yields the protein CASSQGLAGETGELFF.

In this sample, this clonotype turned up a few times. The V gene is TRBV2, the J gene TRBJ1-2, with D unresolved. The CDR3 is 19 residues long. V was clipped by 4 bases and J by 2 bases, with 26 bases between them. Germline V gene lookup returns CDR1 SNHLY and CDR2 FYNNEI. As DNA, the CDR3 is TGTGCCAGCAGTGGTAGCCATTCGGCAGGCCGTAGGTCCAACTATGGCTACACCTTC. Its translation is CASSGSHSAGRRSNYGYTF.

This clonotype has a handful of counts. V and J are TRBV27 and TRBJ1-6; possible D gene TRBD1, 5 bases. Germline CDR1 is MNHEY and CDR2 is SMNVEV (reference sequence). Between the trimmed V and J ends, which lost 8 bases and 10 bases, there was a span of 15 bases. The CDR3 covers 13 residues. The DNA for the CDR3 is TGTGCCAGCGGGGGGGATAGGTGGTCACCCCTCCACTTT. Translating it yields CASGGDRWSPLHF.

CDR3 nucleotide sequence: TGTGCCAGCTTCGATCCCCGGATGAACACTGAAGCTTTCTTT. Protein product: CASFDPRMNTEAFF. The chain combines TRBV2 with TRBJ1-1; D unresolved. The germline CDR1 and CDR2 sequences are SNHLY and FYNNEI. Trimming cost V 8 bases and J 0 bases, with 13 bases left between them. The CDR3 length is 14 residues.

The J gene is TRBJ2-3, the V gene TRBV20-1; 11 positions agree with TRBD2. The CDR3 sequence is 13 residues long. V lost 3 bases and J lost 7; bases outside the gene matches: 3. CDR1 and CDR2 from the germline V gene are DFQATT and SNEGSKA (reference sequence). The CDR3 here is CSARGTSGNTQYF. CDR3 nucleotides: TGCAGTGCTAGGGGGACTAGCGGAAATACGCAGTATTTT.

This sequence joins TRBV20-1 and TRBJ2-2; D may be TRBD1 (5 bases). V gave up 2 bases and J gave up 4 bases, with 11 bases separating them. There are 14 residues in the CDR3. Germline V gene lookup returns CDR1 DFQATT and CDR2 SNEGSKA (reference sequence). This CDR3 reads CSARLTQGTGELFF. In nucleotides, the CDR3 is TGCAGTGCTAGACTTACTCAGGGCACCGGGGAGCTGTTTTTT.